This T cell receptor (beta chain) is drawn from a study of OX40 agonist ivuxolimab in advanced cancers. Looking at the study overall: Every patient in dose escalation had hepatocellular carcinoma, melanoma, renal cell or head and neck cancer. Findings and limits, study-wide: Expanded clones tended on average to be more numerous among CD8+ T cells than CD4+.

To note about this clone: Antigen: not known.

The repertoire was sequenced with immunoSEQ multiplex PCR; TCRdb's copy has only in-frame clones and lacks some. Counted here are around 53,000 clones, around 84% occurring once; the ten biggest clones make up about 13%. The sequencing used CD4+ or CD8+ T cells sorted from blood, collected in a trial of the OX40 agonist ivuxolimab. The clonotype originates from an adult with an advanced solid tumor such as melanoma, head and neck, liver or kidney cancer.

The CDR3 reads CASSFGQGGNSPLHF. Here the CDR3 DNA reads TGTGCCAGCAGCTTCGGACAGGGGGGGAATTCACCCCTCCACTTT. The J gene is TRBJ1-6, the V gene TRBV7-9; 10 positions agree with TRBD1. J was trimmed by 7 bases and V by 3 bases; bases with no gene match: 3. Per the germline V gene, CDR1 is SEHNR and CDR2 is FQNEAQ (reference sequence). The CDR3 runs 15 residues.